This TCR beta chain appears in the sequencing data of a study of control samples from healthy donors and cancer patients. Of note for this clone: The junction and the germline gene differ at one end; a read error may be behind it.

The data were produced by immunoSEQ multiplex PCR, yet TCRdb's version contains in-frame clones alone and is incomplete. This sample has about 50,000 clones; roughly 94% occur once, and the top ten carry 3.5% to 4%. Germline CDR1 reads MNHEY; CDR2 reads SMNVEV (reference sequence). This CDR3 comprises 11 residues. The J gene is TRBJ2-7, the V gene TRBV27; D is unclear. The sequencing input was blood. The origin of this receptor is a young man in good health. The CDR3 DNA reads as TGTGCCAGCACCTTAGTCTTGGAGCGGTACTTC. It encodes CASTLVLERYF.